This T cell receptor beta chain emerged from a study of regulatory T cells in long-lasting Graves disease (dated by TCRdb to the early 2020s). For the wider study: Persistent Graves' disease meant more than 5 years of antithyroid drug treatment with TSH receptor autoantibodies that stayed positive. A total of about 35 samples underwent TCR sequencing, from about 13 patients with persistent Graves' disease and some 20 patients with newly diagnosed Graves' disease. Peripheral blood TCR sequencing and RNA sequencing compared persistent Graves' disease patients with newly diagnosed Graves' disease patients. The study took place in China and was registered as a clinical trial. On average, persistent Graves' disease patients in the clinical cohort had been on antithyroid drugs for approximately ten years.

Library generation was performed with multiplex PCR. TCRdb records Illumina HiSeq 4000 as the sequencer. TCR beta libraries were built with iRepertoire HTBI primers and Arm-PCR amplification of CDR3 regions. Before sequencing, the PCR products went through gel purification. Per the source publication's procedure: Gene usage analysis of CDR3 amino acid clonotypes relied on the 60 to 65 TRBV and 14 TRBJ segments identified across samples. COPE and FqMerger were used to merge filtered high-quality paired reads into contigs. BLAST was used to align contigs to IMGT TRBV, TRBD and TRBJ reference genes, with CDR3 defined following IMGT. Any clonotype with a frequency above 0.1% was counted as a highly expanded clone. Shannon entropy was used to measure repertoire diversity, and the Gini coefficient was used to measure V-J evenness. Public clonotypes were defined as clonotypes shared by more than one individual. TCRdb reworked the public reads: Q25 trimming with fastp, MiXCR clone assembly, productive beta chains retained. Identical CDR3 protein sequences are pooled into one entry, listed with their most common genes and DNA. The V and J calls and clone size come from TCRdb's table, not from the authors' own analysis. The sample table holds hundreds of thousands of distinct CDR3 sequences, of which roughly 20% were seen once. Approximately 7.8% of the sample is in the top ten clones.

Beyond this particular receptor, the publication reports: A larger number of public clonotypes was shared among persistent patients (approximately 3,000) than among newly diagnosed patients (roughly 930). TRBV28, TRBJ1-2 and TRBJ2-5 were preferentially used in persistent disease, while TRBV20-1 and TRBJ2-1 were favored in newly diagnosed disease. Only the TCR beta chain was sequenced and analyzed. The small sample size was acknowledged by the authors as a limitation that may reduce accuracy. Persistent Graves' disease patients showed lower TCR Shannon entropy and fewer highly expanded clones than newly diagnosed patients, suggesting clonal expansion. The study examined only peripheral blood because the primary lesion, thyroid tissue, could not be accessed.

The time point label for this specimen denotes: persistent/refractory GD, antithyroid drugs over 5 years with positive TRAb. For both TCR sequencing and RNA sequencing, RNA was extracted from PBMCs in TRIzol. The diagnosis of Graves' disease was made according to American Thyroid Association guidelines. Patients were recruited from an endocrinology department in Xi'an, China. Each patient gave approximately 9.7 milliliters of peripheral blood, collected in an EDTA anticoagulant tube. PBMCs were isolated by Ficoll Paque Plus density gradient separation without further T cell sorting. RNA quality was checked with an Agilent 2100 Bioanalyzer and agarose gel, and concentration with a NanoDrop 2000. This clonotype was counted a few times. It lacks a known antigen. No quality values exist for individual bases; no much larger clone is one base distant. The junction carries 17 bases between V and J, which are trimmed by 7 bases and 5 bases respectively. Reading the germline V gene gives CDR1 ENHRY and CDR2 SYGVKD. The CDR3 measures 14 amino acids from cysteine to phenylalanine. Only the CDR3 part of the read is kept: 42 bases, read in frame from the first base.

This TCR was recovered from a female donor with Graves disease. This material consisted of peripheral blood mononuclear cells (PBMCs), taken when the disease was refractory, from a patient treated with antithyroid drugs. Recombination joined TRBV10-3 with TRBJ2-5; perhaps TRBD1 is the D gene, with 6 bases matching. The CDR3 is CAITPSDSRETQYF. The DNA sequence follows: TGTGCCATCACTCCCTCGGACAGCCGCGAGACCCAGTACTTC.